This T cell receptor (beta chain) was observed in a study of Graves' ophthalmopathy and Graves' hyperthyroidism. There are many counts of this clonotype. Amplification targeted the TCR beta CDR3 regions, with RNA transcripts as the source material. Scientists carried out first-round RT-PCR using HTBI primers and then a second-round multiplex PCR. MiXCR, run by TCRdb on the multiplex PCR reads, gives a single entry per CDR3 protein. The sample lists 500,000 to 700,000 distinct CDR3 sequences, 22% occurring once. Germline CDR1 SGHAT, CDR2 FQNNGV. V lost 0 bases, J lost 3 bases, and 8 bases lay in between. This CDR3 is 14 amino acids long.

The sequence was collected from a woman under 30 with stable Graves' hyperthyroidism. Some clones in this sample may be carry-over from other donors' samples. Sequencing was done on a sample of peripheral blood. This chain uses TRBV11-2 with TRBJ1-2; D not certain. CDR3 sequence (DNA): TGTGCCAGCAGCTTAGATCCAGACTACTATGGCTACACCTTC. Translated, it gives CASSLDPDYYGYTF.